This TCR beta chain was sequenced during a study of response to subunit inactivated influenza vaccine. There are a few counts of this clonotype. The CDR3 runs 16 residues. Trimming stripped 6 bases from V and 7 bases from J, with 22 bases between. TCRdb recomputed calls from the RT-PCR reads with MiXCR, one row per CDR3 protein. This repertoire shows just over 300,000 distinct CDR3 sequences, around 20% found once; its top ten account for about a tenth. The rearrangement links TRBV12-3 or TRBV12-4 to TRBJ2-1; the D gene is possibly TRBD2 (5 bases). This clonotype originated in a man between 50 and 70 years old who received an inactivated influenza vaccine. The material was PBMCs from blood, obtained 21 months after vaccination. The CDR3 DNA reads TGTGCCAGCAGCCAGTTAGGGCGGGTCTACCGAAATGAGCAGTTCTTC. It translates to CASSQLGRVYRNEQFF.